The source of this TCR beta chain is a study of beta chain features in type 1 diabetes. This clone was seen a few times. Every bit of the isolated RNA underwent reverse transcription, so sequencing read expressed TCRB transcripts. Some clones are missing from TCRdb's copy, which holds only in-frame ones; the method was immunoSEQ multiplex PCR. The sample consists of tens of thousands of clones, roughly 30% of them appearing once. The material sequenced was stem cell memory CD4+ T cells from blood. The receptor was isolated from a woman younger than 30 in good health.

The CDR3, as DNA: TGTGCCAGCAGCCCCCTTCGGGAGCAGTACTTC. Its translation is CASSPLREQYF. This chain joins TRBV2 and TRBJ2-7, with D unresolved. CDR3 length: 11 residues. V was clipped by 6 bases and J by 7 bases, with 10 bases between them. Germline CDR1 SNHLY, CDR2 FYNNEI.